This entry lists 10 T cell receptor beta chains sequenced from one sample in a study of cytomegalovirus exposure and HLA in healthy donors. A multiplex PCR was run with 60 Vbeta primers and 13 Jbeta primers. TCRdb keeps only in-frame clones here, not all; method: immunoSEQ multiplex PCR. The data hold 95,000 to 100,000 clones, with 85% to 90% observed a single time. Material: PBMCs. All receptors come from a man aged 25-45 years in good health and CMV-seronegative.

The chain uses TRBV30 and TRBJ1-3; D uncertain. CDR1 is GTSNPN, CDR2 SVGIG, per germline (reference sequence). V was clipped by 0 bases and J by 0 bases, with 9 bases between them. The CDR3 is made up of 15 amino acids. CDR3 sequence reads: CAWSVVRSSGNTIYF. CDR3 nucleotides: TGTGCCTGGAGTGTAGTCAGATCCTCTGGAAACACCATATATTTT. Supplemented by reference TRBV30 and TRBJ1-3, the full variable domain reads SQTIHQWPATLVQPVGSPLSLECTVEGTSNPNLYWYRQAAGRGLQLLFYSVGIGQISSEVPQNLSASRPQDRQFILSSKKLLLSDSGFYLCAWSVVRSSGNTIYFGEGSWLTVV.

The chain carries TRBV19 and TRBJ2-7, with TRBD1 matching over 8 bases. Germline-derived CDR1 and CDR2 are LNHDA and SQIVND (reference sequence). After removal of 1 base from V and 2 bases from J, the junction contained 1 base not matched to a gene. CDR3 length: 14 residues. CDR3 nucleotide sequence: TGTGCCAGTAGTATAGGGACAGGGACCTACGAGCAGTACTTC. It specifies CASSIGTGTYEQYF.

This clone occurred a few times. This rearrangement joins TRBV6-1 to TRBJ2-7, with TRBD1 matching 9 bases. CDR1 MNHNS and CDR2 SASEGT come from the germline V gene. V shed 4 bases, J shed 4 bases, and the junction held 8 bases outside the gene matches. The CDR3 is 15 residues long. The CDR3 nucleotides read TGTGCCAGCAGTGTCGGGACAGGGAGAGGGTACGAGCAGTACTTC. Encoded protein: CASSVGTGRGYEQYF.

The rearrangement links TRBV11-2 to TRBJ1-2, with D possibly matching TRBD1 (6 bases). The CDR3 consists of 13 residues. Trimming shortened V by 5 bases and J by 4 bases, and 11 bases separated the two germline ends. The germline CDR1 and CDR2 sequences are SGHAT and FQNNGV. The CDR3 spells CASSDTGPYGYTF. The CDR3 DNA sequence: TGTGCCAGCAGCGACACAGGGCCCTATGGCTACACCTTC.

The rearrangement joins TRBV2 to TRBJ2-7; the D gene is possibly TRBD2 (6 bases). CDR1 SNHLY and CDR2 FYNNEI come from the germline V gene. Trimming took 3 bases from V and 1 from J, leaving 16 bases between them. This CDR3 comprises 16 residues. The CDR3 bases are TGTGCCAGCAGTGACCTTTACGGGGGATCTTCCTACGAGCAGTACTTC. This sequence encodes CASSDLYGGSSYEQYF. The full variable domain, in which reference TRBV2 and TRBJ2-7 provide the parts outside the CDR3, is EPEVTQTPSHQVTQMGQEVILRCVPISNHLYFYWYRQILGQKVEFLVSFYNNEISEKSEIFDDQFSVERPDGSNFTLKIRSTKLEDSAMYFCASSDLYGGSSYEQYFGPGTRLTVT.

Written as DNA, the CDR3 is TGTGCCAGCAGCTTAGGCGGCGGGGGAAACACCGGGGAGCTGTTTTTT. Protein sequence: CASSLGGGGNTGELFF. The J gene is TRBJ2-2, the V gene TRBV7-7; 7 bases map to TRBD2. Germline CDR1 SSHAT, CDR2 FNYEAQ (reference sequence). The V and J ends lost 1 base and 2 bases, in that order; junction bases with no gene match: 4. This CDR3 is built from 16 residues.

This clone appeared a few times. The genes are TRBV28 and TRBJ1-2; D is possibly TRBD1 (6 bases). V was clipped by 5 bases and J by 2 bases, with 6 bases between them. The CDR3 contains 12 residues. The germline V gene has CDR1 MDHEN and CDR2 SYDVKM. CDR3 residues: CASSTGNYGYTF. The CDR3 DNA is TGTGCCAGCAGTACAGGGAACTATGGCTACACCTTC.

This clone was picked up a small number of times. The chain carries TRBV28 and TRBJ2-7, with D possibly matching TRBD2 (6 bases). Looked up from germline, CDR1 is MDHEN and CDR2 is SYDVKM. Trimming removed 5 bases from V and 2 bases from J, with 13 bases in between. CDR3 length equals 14 residues. CDR3 bases: TGTGCCAGCAGTGGGGGACTTCCCCCCTACGAGCAGTACTTC. Translated: CASSGGLPPYEQYF. Using reference TRBV28 and TRBJ2-7 for the parts outside the CDR3, the full variable domain is DVKVTQSSRYLVKRTGEKVFLECVQDMDHENMFWYRQDPGLGLRLIYFSYDVKMKEKGDIPEGYSVSREKKERFSLILESASTNQTSMYLCASSGGLPPYEQYFGPGTRLTVT.

V and J are TRBV10-3 and TRBJ2-3, with 8 bases matching TRBD2. Germline V gene lookup returns CDR1 ENHRY and CDR2 SYGVKD. The J segment lost 0 bases and the V segment lost 4 bases, leaving 3 bases of the junction unmatched. The CDR3 length is 15 residues. The DNA of the CDR3 is TGTGCCATCAGTGGAGCGGGAGTCAGCACAGATACGCAGTATTTT. Its protein is CAISGAGVSTDTQYF.

This chain joins TRBV10-3 and TRBJ2-1, with D possibly TRBD1 on 6 matching bases. The CDR3 runs 16 residues. Germline assignment: CDR1 ENHRY and CDR2 SYGVKD. V lost 5 bases and J 7 bases, leaving 21 bases between the germline ends. The CDR3 spells CAISPWQGQYGNEQFF. The CDR3 DNA sequence: TGTGCCATCAGTCCCTGGCAGGGGCAATATGGGAATGAGCAGTTCTTC.